This T cell receptor (beta chain) is drawn from a study of blood T cells in healthy people across ages. Study-wide results and caveats: Comparison with aged donors showed that long-lived donors had more naive CD4+ cells and higher diversity.

A sample-barcoded 5' primer and a J-beta primer mix were used in a second PCR of about 7 to 12 cycles. A minimum of 2.5 million CDR3-containing paired-end reads was obtained for each sample. In TCRdb, the 5' RACE reads were re-called with MiXCR into one record per CDR3 protein. The sample lists around 820,000 distinct CDR3 sequences, 25% occurring once. About this clonotype itself: Its antigen is undetermined.

J was trimmed by 3 bases and V by 5 bases; bases with no gene match: 8. CDR3 length: 15 residues. This sample was shared with a second study, whose subject was T cells of mothers and their children. From that report: Extracted RNA, in its entirety, went into cDNA synthesis at roughly 1.4 ug per 15 ul.

This clonotype was sampled from a boy aged 5-17 years in good health. Sequenced material: blood. The V gene is TRBV12-3 or TRBV12-4, the J gene TRBJ2-3, with 7 nucleotides matching TRBD1. The CDR3 sequence: CASSPRDSMTDTQYF. The CDR3 nucleotides are TGTGCCAGCAGTCCACGGGACAGTATGACAGATACGCAGTATTTT.